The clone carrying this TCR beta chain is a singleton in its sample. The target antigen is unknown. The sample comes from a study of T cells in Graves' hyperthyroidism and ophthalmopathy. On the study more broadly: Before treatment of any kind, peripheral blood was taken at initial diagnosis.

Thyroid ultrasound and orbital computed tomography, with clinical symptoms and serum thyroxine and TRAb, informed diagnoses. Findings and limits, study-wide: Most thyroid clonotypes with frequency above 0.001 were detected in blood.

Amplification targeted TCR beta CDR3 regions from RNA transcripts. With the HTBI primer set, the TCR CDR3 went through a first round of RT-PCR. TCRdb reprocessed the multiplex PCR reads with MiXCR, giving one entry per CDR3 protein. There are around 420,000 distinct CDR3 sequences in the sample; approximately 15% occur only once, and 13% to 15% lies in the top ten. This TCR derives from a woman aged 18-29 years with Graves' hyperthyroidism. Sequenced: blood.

CDR3 DNA: TGTGCCAGCAGTTTCAGCGGGAGGGCCGGCAATGAGCAGTACTTC. This sequence encodes CASSFSGRAGNEQYF. The rearrangement uses TRBV6-9 and TRBJ2-7; 10 bases map to TRBD2. With 4 bases clipped from V and 7 bases from J, the junction kept 10 bases outside the gene matches. The V gene's germline CDR1 is MNHGY and CDR2 SVAAGI. The CDR3 spans 15 residues.